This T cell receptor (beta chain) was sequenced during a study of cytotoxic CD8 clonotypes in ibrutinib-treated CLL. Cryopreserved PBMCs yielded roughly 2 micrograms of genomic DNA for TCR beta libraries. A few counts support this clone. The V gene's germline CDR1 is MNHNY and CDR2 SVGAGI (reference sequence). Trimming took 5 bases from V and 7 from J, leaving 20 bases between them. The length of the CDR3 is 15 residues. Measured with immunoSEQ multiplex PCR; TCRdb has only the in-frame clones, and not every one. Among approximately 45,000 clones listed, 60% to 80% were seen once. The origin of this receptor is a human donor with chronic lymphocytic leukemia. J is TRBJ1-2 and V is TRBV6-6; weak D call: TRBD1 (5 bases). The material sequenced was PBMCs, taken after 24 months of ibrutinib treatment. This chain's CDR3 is CASSEIGQSALGYTF. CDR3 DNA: TGTGCCAGCAGTGAGATCGGACAATCAGCACTTGGCTACACCTTC.